Each of the 12 T cell receptor beta chains below was sequenced from the same sample in a study of blood T cell repertoires in COVID-19. Libraries were prepared by immunoSEQ multiplex PCR; TCRdb keeps only in-frame clonotypes and omits some of them. The sample includes some 100,000 clones, 85% of them seen just once. Sequenced input: peripheral blood. These TCRs come from a woman aged 70-85 years with active or convalescent COVID-19.

This chain joins TRBV24-1 and TRBJ1-1; 12 bases are a match to TRBD1. The CDR3 loop spans 14 amino acids. The V and J ends lost 4 bases and 9 bases, in that order; junction bases with no gene match: 5. Germline V lookup: CDR1 KGHDR, CDR2 SFDVKD. The CDR3 DNA is TGTGCCACCAGTGAGGGGACAGGGGGCGAGAAAGCTTTCTTT. Translating it yields CATSEGTGGEKAFF.

The CDR3 here is CASSARTGDNEKLFF. The CDR3 DNA sequence: TGTGCCAGCAGCGCACGGACAGGGGACAATGAAAAACTGTTTTTT. The chain links TRBV7-6 to TRBJ1-4; 9 nucleotides line up with TRBD1. Germline CDR1 and CDR2: SGHVS and FNYEAQ. With V trimmed by 5 bases and J by 5 bases, 6 bases remained unmatched. CDR3 size: 15 residues.

The chain couples TRBV18 to TRBJ2-1, with a weak D call TRBD1 (6 bases). V was cut by 3 bases and J by 9 bases, with 12 bases left in between. Germline V gives CDR1 KGHSH, CDR2 LQKENI. There are 13 residues in the CDR3. This chain's CDR3 is CASSPLQGPEQFF. As DNA, the CDR3 is TGTGCCAGCTCACCTTTACAGGGTCCTGAGCAGTTCTTC.

This sequence joins TRBV7-9 and TRBJ1-2; 11 bases agree with TRBD1. The CDR3 is made up of 15 amino acids. After removal of 5 bases from V and 4 bases from J, the junction contained 6 bases not matched to a gene. CDR1 is SEHNR, CDR2 FQNEAQ, per germline (reference sequence). CDR3 sequence (DNA): TGTGCCAGCAGCCCCCCCGGGACAGGGGGCTATGGCTACACCTTC. Its protein is CASSPPGTGGYGYTF.

This chain links TRBV5-1 with TRBJ2-5, with 9 bases identical to TRBD1. The CDR3 has 14 residues. Losses at the gene ends were 4 bases for V and 2 bases for J; bases not matched to a gene: 3. Germline V lookup: CDR1 SGHRS, CDR2 YFSETQ. The CDR3 is CASSGGQGQETQYF. CDR3 DNA sequence: TGCGCCAGCAGCGGAGGACAGGGGCAAGAGACCCAGTACTTC.

J is TRBJ1-2 and V is TRBV19; TRBD1 matches 9 bases. Germline trimming cut 3 bases from V and 8 bases from J; bases unmatched to any gene: 7. Germline CDR1 and CDR2: LNHDA and SQIVND (reference sequence). CDR3 length: 14 residues. The CDR3 here is CASSITGTGGGYTF. CDR3 nucleotide sequence: TGTGCCAGTAGTATTACCGGAACAGGGGGCGGCTACACCTTC. Full variable domain (missing parts from reference TRBV19 and TRBJ1-2): DGGITQSPKYLFRKEGQNVTLSCEQNLNHDAMYWYRQDPGQGLRLIYYSQIVNDFQKGDIAEGYSVSREKKESFPLTVTSAQKNPTAFYLCASSITGTGGGYTFGSGTRLTVV.

This clone was picked up one time. The chain carries TRBV4-3 and TRBJ2-4; 9 positions match TRBD1. The germline gives CDR1 LGHNA, CDR2 YSLEER. The CDR3 is 17 residues long. J lost 4 bases, V lost 0 bases, and 7 bases had no gene match. Here the CDR3 DNA reads TGCGCCAGCAGCCAAGAATTACCCGGGACAGGGAAAAACATTCAGTACTTC. Amino acids: CASSQELPGTGKNIQYF.

CDR3: CASSSGTGKEKLFF. The CDR3 region has the DNA TGCGCCAGCAGCTCAGGGACAGGGAAGGAAAAACTGTTTTTT. The chain uses TRBV5-1 and TRBJ1-4, with 9 bases matching TRBD1. The CDR3 covers 14 residues. In germline, CDR1 is SGHRS, CDR2 YFSETQ. V lost 3 bases to trimming and J lost 8 bases; unmatched junction nucleotides: 5.

V and J are TRBV5-6 and TRBJ2-7; 9 nucleotides agree with TRBD1. The V segment lost 2 bases and the J segment 6 bases; nucleotides outside the gene matches: 9. CDR1 and CDR2 from the germline V gene are SGHDT and YYEEEE. This CDR3 comprises 15 residues. The CDR3 spells CASSFAPGQGGEQYF. CDR3 nucleotide sequence: TGTGCCAGCAGCTTCGCTCCGGGACAGGGAGGCGAGCAGTACTTC. The whole variable domain, remainder taken from reference TRBV5-6 and TRBJ2-7, is DAGVTQSPTHLIKTRGQQVTLRCSPKSGHDTVSWYQQALGQGPQFIFQYYEEEERQRGNFPDRFSGHQFPNYSSELNVNALLLGDSALYLCASSFAPGQGGEQYFGPGTRLTVT.

The chain carries TRBV9 and TRBJ2-6; 10 bases agree with TRBD1. Germline CDR1 is SGDLS and CDR2 is YYNGEE. CDR3 length: 16 residues. V lost 4 bases, J lost 3 bases, and 4 bases stayed unmatched. As DNA, the CDR3 is TGTGCCAGCAGCACAGGGACAGGGGTTGGGGCCAACGTCCTGACTTTC. Translating gives CASSTGTGVGANVLTF.

This clone was seen once. The chain carries TRBV6-2 or TRBV6-3 and TRBJ2-1; TRBD2 matches 14 bases. CDR3 size: 18 residues. The trim removed 4 bases at V and 3 bases at J, leaving 8 bases unmatched. The germline V gene encodes CDR1 MNHEY and CDR2 SVGEGT. The CDR3, as DNA: TGTGCCAGCAGTTCCGGACTAGCGGGAGGAACACTCTACAATGAGCAGTTCTTC. Protein sequence: CASSSGLAGGTLYNEQFF.

This clone has more than one count but fewer than ten. The rearrangement uses TRBV3-1 (or the pseudogene TRBV3-2) and TRBJ1-1; 8 nucleotides align to TRBD1. V gave up 4 bases and J gave up 1 base; unmatched junction bases: 5. The CDR3 loop spans 15 amino acids. The V gene's germline CDR1 is LGHDT and CDR2 YNNKEL (reference sequence). This CDR3 reads CASSLRTGRNTEAFF. The CDR3 coding sequence is TGTGCCAGCAGCCTCCGGACAGGGCGGAACACTGAAGCTTTCTTT.